One sample yielded the 30 T cell receptor beta chains listed below, sequenced in a study of identical twins. MiXCR, applied by TCRdb to the 5' RACE reads, yields one record per CDR3 protein. The sample consists of 300,000 to 400,000 distinct CDR3 sequences, roughly 10% of them appearing once. Sequenced sample: naive T cells sorted from blood. The receptor source for this set is a woman aged 45 to 65 in good health.

This clonotype occurred many times. CDR3 in amino acids: CASSLDHEAFF. The CDR3 nucleotides read TGTGCCAGCAGCTTAGATCATGAAGCTTTCTTT. The chain joins TRBV11-2 to TRBJ1-1; D is undetermined. Germline V lookup: CDR1 SGHAT, CDR2 FQNNGV. V lost 0 bases and J 7 bases, leaving 3 bases between the germline ends. CDR3 length equals 11 residues.

This clonotype has a handful of counts. The chain is built from TRBV12-5 and TRBJ2-5; D is unresolved. Looked up from germline, CDR1 is LGHNT and CDR2 is FRNRAP. V was trimmed by 4 bases and J by 5 bases, leaving 11 bases between them. The CDR3 is made up of 13 amino acids. CDR3 loop: CASGWGSGETQYF. DNA of the CDR3: TGTGCTAGTGGTTGGGGAAGTGGGGAGACCCAGTACTTC.

The chain combines TRBV2 with TRBJ1-2; 8 nucleotides line up with TRBD1. The germline V gene encodes CDR1 SNHLY and CDR2 FYNNEI. CDR3 length equals 15 residues. V lost 6 bases and J lost 2; bases outside the gene matches: 8. CDR3 bases: TGTGCCAGCAGACCGTCGGGACAGGCCAACTATGGCTACACCTTC. It encodes CASRPSGQANYGYTF.

This chain uses TRBV5-5 with TRBJ1-2; D is perhaps TRBD1 (6 bases). The ends were cut back, 0 bases at V and 6 bases at J, with 9 bases in the middle. This CDR3 has 13 residues. The germline V gene encodes CDR1 SGHKS and CDR2 YYEKEE (reference sequence). In nucleotides, the CDR3 is TGTGCCAGCAGCTTGGCCAAGGGGGATGGCTACACCTTC. It specifies CASSLAKGDGYTF.

V is TRBV13 and J is TRBJ2-1, with 7 bases lining up with TRBD2. Germline V CDR1 and CDR2: PRHDT, FYEKMQ (reference sequence). V was pared by 6 bases and J by 7 bases, with 12 bases of the junction left unmatched. This CDR3 region has 15 residues. CDR3 residues: CASRGRAAGRNEQFF. The CDR3 DNA is TGTGCCAGCAGGGGGAGGGCCGCCGGAAGGAATGAGCAGTTCTTC.

Only a few counts were recorded for this clonotype. The genes are TRBV18 and TRBJ2-3; D remains unclear. V shed 2 bases and J shed 4 bases, with 4 bases lying between them. The CDR3 runs to 12 residues. Germline assignment: CDR1 KGHSH and CDR2 LQKENI. This CDR3 reads CASSPTADTQYF. The CDR3 DNA follows: TGTGCCAGCTCACCAACAGCAGATACGCAGTATTTT.

This rearrangement joins TRBV24-1 to TRBJ1-5; D gene uncertain. Deletions cut 3 bases from V and 7 bases from J, with 9 bases between. This CDR3 is built from 13 residues. CDR1 is KGHDR, CDR2 SFDVKD, per germline. The chain's CDR3 is CATSDQGRQPQHF. DNA of the CDR3: TGTGCCACCAGTGATCAAGGGAGACAGCCCCAGCATTTT.

This clonotype was observed at least ten times. This chain links TRBV2 with TRBJ2-3; 9 bases line up with TRBD1. Germline V gives CDR1 SNHLY, CDR2 FYNNEI. The CDR3 sequence is 13 residues long. V dropped 9 bases and J dropped 9; count of bases not matched to a gene: 10. The CDR3 nucleotides read TGTGCCAGTGAGCGCCTGGGACAGGGCACGCAGTATTTT. It encodes CASERLGQGTQYF.

In this sample, this clonotype turned up many times. The chain couples TRBV5-1 to TRBJ1-1; tentative D call: TRBD1 (6 bases). The CDR3 has 14 residues. Trimming cost V 0 bases and J 6 bases, with 12 bases left between them. CDR1 SGHRS and CDR2 YFSETQ come from the germline V gene. Here the CDR3 DNA reads TGCGCCAGCAGCTTGGCCGGGGGGCTGGCTGAAGCTTTCTTT. Protein: CASSLAGGLAEAFF.

In its sample, this clonotype was seen many times. The chain combines TRBV3-1 with TRBJ2-2; a weak D match, TRBD1 (5 bases). V lost 6 bases and J lost 6, with 8 bases in between. The CDR3 runs 12 residues. In germline, CDR1 is LGHDT, CDR2 YNNKEL (reference sequence). The CDR3 nucleotides read TGTGCCAGCAGTCAGGGCTCCGGGGAGCTGTTTTTT. It is translated as CASSQGSGELFF.

The chain recombines TRBV12-3 or TRBV12-4 with TRBJ2-5, with D unclear. Trimming took 3 bases from V and 1 from J, leaving 9 bases between them. This CDR3 has 14 amino acids. CDR3 region: CASSFRTLQETQYF. The CDR3, as DNA: TGTGCCAGCAGTTTTCGCACTCTCCAAGAGACCCAGTACTTC.

This chain joins TRBV5-1 and TRBJ2-4; possibly TRBD1 for D (6 bases). The CDR3 has 13 residues. Trimming took 2 bases from V and 7 from J, leaving 10 bases between them. Germline CDR1 is SGHRS and CDR2 is YFSETQ. This CDR3 reads CASSFDRKNIQYF. Here the CDR3 DNA reads TGCGCCAGCAGCTTCGACAGGAAGAACATTCAGTACTTC.

This chain uses TRBV12-3 or TRBV12-4 with TRBJ1-1, with D tentatively TRBD1 (6 bases). V was pared by 3 bases and J by 7 bases, with 15 bases between. The CDR3 totals 14 residues. The CDR3 is CASSFRGLNLEAFF. The CDR3, as DNA: TGTGCCAGCAGTTTCAGGGGCCTTAATCTTGAAGCTTTCTTT.

The CDR3 coding sequence is TGTGCCAGCAGCTTACAGAGCCGGGATGACATTCAGTACTTC. Translation: CASSLQSRDDIQYF. V gene TRBV11-3 combines with J gene TRBJ2-4; the D gene is possibly TRBD2 (5 bases). In germline, CDR1 is SGHNT, CDR2 YENEEA. V was trimmed by 2 bases and J by 8 bases, leaving 13 bases between them. The CDR3 has 14 residues.

This clonotype was seen a handful of times. The gene calls are TRBV7-6 and TRBJ2-7, with TRBD2 identical over 8 bases. The CDR3 has 14 residues. V was clipped by 5 bases and J by 4 bases; unmatched bases: 7. The germline gives CDR1 SGHVS, CDR2 FNYEAQ. CDR3 residues: CASSKLAVRYEQYF. The CDR3 DNA reads as TGTGCCAGCAGCAAACTAGCGGTACGATACGAGCAGTACTTC.

Only a few counts were recorded for this clonotype. The chain carries TRBV12-5 and TRBJ2-5; TRBD2 is a possible D gene (6 bases). The CDR3 loop spans 15 amino acids. Germline CDR1 is LGHNT and CDR2 is FRNRAP. V lost 5 bases, J lost 4 bases, and 17 bases lay in between. The CDR3 sequence: CASGRGTGKAETQYF. The CDR3 DNA follows: TGTGCTAGTGGTCGGGGGACGGGCAAGGCAGAGACCCAGTACTTC.

This clonotype was recorded many times. The chain has TRBV7-9 and TRBJ1-2; maybe TRBD1 (5 bases). The germline V gene has CDR1 SEHNR and CDR2 FQNEAQ (reference sequence). The CDR3 covers 13 residues. V was shortened by 3 bases and J by 5 bases, with 10 bases between the two germline ends. Here the CDR3 reads CASSFGGGYGYTF. CDR3 DNA: TGTGCCAGCAGCTTTGGGGGAGGATATGGCTACACCTTC.

This clonotype occurred many times. This sequence joins TRBV7-2 and TRBJ2-3; D might be TRBD2 (5 bases). The CDR3 totals 14 residues. Trimming took off 6 bases at V and 6 bases at J, with 16 bases between the two ends. Germline CDR1 reads SGHTA; CDR2 reads FQGNSA. The DNA for the CDR3 is TGTGCCAGCAGTTTCGGACTGGGATCGGATACGCAGTATTTT. Translation: CASSFGLGSDTQYF. The whole variable domain, filled in from reference TRBV7-2 and TRBJ2-3, reads GAGVSQSPSNKVTEKGKDVELRCDPISGHTALYWYRQSLGQGLEFLIYFQGNSAPDKSGLPSDRFSAERTGGSVSTLTIQRTQQEDSAVYLCASSFGLGSDTQYFGPGTRLTVL.

This clonotype was counted a few times. The J gene is TRBJ1-1, the V gene TRBV11-2, with D possibly TRBD1 on 5 matching bases. Trimming stripped 5 bases from V and 7 bases from J, with 14 bases between. CDR1 is SGHAT, CDR2 FQNNGV, per germline. This CDR3 spans 13 amino acids. The CDR3: CASSPGPRIEAFF. Here the CDR3 DNA reads TGTGCCAGCAGCCCGGGACCCAGAATTGAAGCTTTCTTT.

This chain links TRBV27 with TRBJ1-2, with D possibly matching TRBD1 (5 bases). The length of the CDR3 is 13 residues. Trimming took 1 base from V and 5 from J, leaving 8 bases between them. Germline loops: CDR1 MNHEY, CDR2 SMNVEV (reference sequence). The CDR3 loop is CASSLYRFYGYTF. In DNA, the CDR3 is TGTGCCAGCAGTTTATACAGGTTTTATGGCTACACCTTC.

This clonotype showed up many times. J is TRBJ2-2 and V is TRBV5-1; no definite D call. CDR1 and CDR2 (germline): SGHRS, YFSETQ. The CDR3 spans 12 residues. With 8 bases removed from V and 2 bases from J, the gap between germline ends came to 7 bases. CDR3: CARRHNTGELFF. Written as DNA, the CDR3 is TGCGCCAGGAGACACAACACCGGGGAGCTGTTTTTT.

In this sample, this clonotype turned up a few times. V and J are TRBV10-3 and TRBJ2-2, with D possibly matching TRBD1 (8 bases). Deletions cut 3 bases from V and 3 bases from J, with 17 bases between. CDR3 size: 17 residues. Germline CDR1 and CDR2: ENHRY and SYGVKD. CDR3 loop: CAISEKGGTGDTGELFF. The DNA for the CDR3 is TGTGCCATCAGTGAAAAGGGGGGGACAGGAGACACCGGGGAGCTGTTTTTT.

This chain links TRBV14 with TRBJ2-1, with 8 bases fitting TRBD2. This CDR3 has 13 amino acids. Germline trimming cut 6 bases from V and 12 bases from J; bases unmatched to any gene: 10. Per the germline V gene, CDR1 is SGHDN and CDR2 is FVKESK. The CDR3 DNA sequence: TGTGCCAGCAGACAGGTAGCGGGAAGCTGGCAGTTCTTC. Encoded protein: CASRQVAGSWQFF. Together with reference TRBV14 and TRBJ2-1, the CDR3 gives the full variable domain: EAGVTQFPSHSVIEKGQTVTLRCDPISGHDNLYWYRRVMGKEIKFLLHFVKESKQDESGMPNNRFLAERTGGTYSTLKVQPAELEDSGVYFCASRQVAGSWQFFGPGTRLTVL.

The chain couples TRBV12-3 or TRBV12-4 to TRBJ2-4; the D call may be TRBD1 or TRBD2 (5 bases each). V gave up 5 bases and J gave up 1 base, with 15 bases separating them. This CDR3 comprises 16 residues. The CDR3: CASSGGGGGAKNIQYF. The CDR3 region has the DNA TGTGCCAGCAGTGGTGGGGGTGGCGGGGCCAAAAACATTCAGTACTTC.

The genes are TRBV27 and TRBJ1-6, with D hard to call. V was cut by 8 bases and J by 6 bases, with 14 bases left in between. In germline, CDR1 is MNHEY, CDR2 SMNVEV (reference sequence). The CDR3 loop spans 14 amino acids. CDR3 loop: CASGTINSNSPLHF. The CDR3 DNA reads TGTGCCAGCGGTACGATAAACAGTAATTCACCCCTCCACTTT.

This clonotype has more than one count but fewer than ten. The CDR3 DNA reads TGTGCCAGCTCACCACAGGCTAGCGATTACAATGAGCAGTTCTTC. Translation: CASSPQASDYNEQFF. This chain connects TRBV18 to TRBJ2-1, with a possible D match to TRBD2 (6 bases). CDR1 and CDR2 from the germline V gene are KGHSH and LQKENI. Trimming stripped 1 base from V and 4 bases from J, with 11 bases between. The CDR3 consists of 15 residues. Combining the CDR3 with reference TRBV18 and TRBJ2-1 gives the whole variable domain NAGVMQNPRHLVRRRGQEARLRCSPMKGHSHVYWYRQLPEEGLKFMVYLQKENIIDESGMPKERFSAEFPKEGPSILRIQQVVRGDSAAYFCASSPQASDYNEQFFGPGTRLTVL.

Here the CDR3 DNA reads TGTGCCAGCAGCTCCGGGGACAGGTCCCATCAGCCCCAGCATTTT. Translated: CASSSGDRSHQPQHF. The V call is TRBV5-6, the J call TRBJ1-5, with 8 bases matching TRBD1. Germline CDR1 SGHDT, CDR2 YYEEEE. This CDR3 has 15 amino acids. Trimming at V came to 3 bases and at J to 5 bases, leaving 7 bases not matched to a gene. The entire variable domain, with the rest obtained from reference TRBV5-6 and TRBJ1-5, is as follows: DAGVTQSPTHLIKTRGQQVTLRCSPKSGHDTVSWYQQALGQGPQFIFQYYEEEERQRGNFPDRFSGHQFPNYSSELNVNALLLGDSALYLCASSSGDRSHQPQHFGDGTRLSIL.

This clonotype appeared many times. The rearrangement links TRBV10-3 to TRBJ2-7; no firm D call. CDR1 ENHRY and CDR2 SYGVKD come from the germline V gene. Trimming took off 3 bases at V and 0 bases at J, with 9 bases between the two ends. This CDR3 is 14 amino acids long. CDR3 residues: CAISERRSSYEQYF. The DNA for the CDR3 is TGTGCCATCAGTGAAAGGCGGAGCTCCTACGAGCAGTACTTC.

J is TRBJ2-1 and V is TRBV5-1, with 10 bases lining up with TRBD2. This CDR3 is built from 15 residues. Germline V CDR1 and CDR2: SGHRS, YFSETQ. J lost 5 bases, V lost 2 bases, and 4 bases had no gene match. CDR3 sequence (DNA): TGCGCCAGCAGCTTAGTCCTAGCGGGAGACAATGAGCAGTTCTTC. Amino acid sequence: CASSLVLAGDNEQFF.

This clonotype was seen only a few times. This sequence joins TRBV2 and TRBJ1-5; 12 nucleotides agree with TRBD1. The length of the CDR3 is 15 residues. The V and J ends lost 6 bases and 5 bases, in that order; junction bases with no gene match: 5. CDR1 and CDR2 from the germline V gene are SNHLY and FYNNEI. Here the CDR3 DNA reads TGTGCCAGCAGGCGGGACAGGGGGCCAGATCAGCCCCAGCATTTT. This encodes CASRRDRGPDQPQHF.